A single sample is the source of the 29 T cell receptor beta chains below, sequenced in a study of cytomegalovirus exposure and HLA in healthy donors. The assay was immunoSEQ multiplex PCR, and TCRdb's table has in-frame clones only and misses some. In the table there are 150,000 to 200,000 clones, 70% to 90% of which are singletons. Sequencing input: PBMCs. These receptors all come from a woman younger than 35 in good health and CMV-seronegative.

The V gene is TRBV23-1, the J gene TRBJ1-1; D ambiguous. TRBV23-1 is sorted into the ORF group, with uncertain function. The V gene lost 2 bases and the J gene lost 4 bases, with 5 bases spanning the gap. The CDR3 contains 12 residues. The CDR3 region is CASSQRLTEAFF. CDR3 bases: TGCGCCAGCAGTCAAAGACTCACTGAAGCTTTCTTT.

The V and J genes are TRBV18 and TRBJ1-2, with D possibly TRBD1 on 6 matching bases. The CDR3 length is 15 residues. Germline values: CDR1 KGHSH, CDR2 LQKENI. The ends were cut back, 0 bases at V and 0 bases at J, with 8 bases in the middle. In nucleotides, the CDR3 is TGTGCCAGCTCACCACCTCAGGGGTCTAACTATGGCTACACCTTC. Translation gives CASSPPQGSNYGYTF.

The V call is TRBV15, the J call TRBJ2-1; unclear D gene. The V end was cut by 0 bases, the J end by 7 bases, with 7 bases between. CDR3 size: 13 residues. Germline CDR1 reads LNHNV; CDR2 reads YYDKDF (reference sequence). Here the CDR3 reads CATSRDRGNEQFF. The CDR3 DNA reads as TGTGCCACCAGCAGAGATCGAGGTAATGAGCAGTTCTTC.

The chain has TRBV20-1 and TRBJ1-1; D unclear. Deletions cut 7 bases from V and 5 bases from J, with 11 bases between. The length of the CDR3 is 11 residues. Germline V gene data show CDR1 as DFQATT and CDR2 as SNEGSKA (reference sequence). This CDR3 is CSGRGGTEAFF. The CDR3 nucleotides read TGCAGTGGGCGGGGAGGGACTGAAGCTTTCTTT.

CDR3 loop: CASRATSGGLRTQYF. The CDR3 nucleotides read TGTGCCAGCAGGGCGACTAGCGGGGGACTAAGGACCCAGTACTTC. The rearrangement uses TRBV2 and TRBJ2-5; 12 nucleotides line up with TRBD2. The V gene end was trimmed by 6 bases and the J gene end by 7 bases; junction bases not matched to a gene: 9. CDR3 length: 15 amino acids. Germline loops: CDR1 SNHLY, CDR2 FYNNEI.

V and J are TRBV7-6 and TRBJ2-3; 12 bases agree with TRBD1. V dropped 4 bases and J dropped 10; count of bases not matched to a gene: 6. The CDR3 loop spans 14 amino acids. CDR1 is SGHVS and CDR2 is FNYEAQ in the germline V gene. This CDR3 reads CASSSGTGGFAQYF. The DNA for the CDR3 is TGTGCCAGCAGCTCCGGGACAGGGGGCTTTGCGCAGTATTTT.

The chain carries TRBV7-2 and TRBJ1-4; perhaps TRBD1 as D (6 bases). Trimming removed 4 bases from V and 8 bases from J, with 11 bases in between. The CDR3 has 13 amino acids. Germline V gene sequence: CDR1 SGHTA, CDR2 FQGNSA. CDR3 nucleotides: TGTGCCAGCAGCTCTACAGGGAGCGAAAAACTGTTTTTT. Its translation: CASSSTGSEKLFF. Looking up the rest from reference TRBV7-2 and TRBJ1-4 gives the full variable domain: GAGVSQSPSNKVTEKGKDVELRCDPISGHTALYWYRQSLGQGLEFLIYFQGNSAPDKSGLPSDRFSAERTGGSVSTLTIQRTQQEDSAVYLCASSSTGSEKLFFGSGTQLSVL.

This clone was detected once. As DNA, the CDR3 is TGTGCCAGCAGCCTTTCCCGGGACAGCAGAGACACCATATATTTT. Amino acids: CASSLSRDSRDTIYF. The chain joins TRBV27 to TRBJ1-3; TRBD1 matches at 7 bases. The CDR3 has 15 residues. Germline assignment: CDR1 MNHEY and CDR2 SMNVEV (reference sequence). Trimming at V came to 6 bases and at J to 8 bases, leaving 13 bases not matched to a gene.

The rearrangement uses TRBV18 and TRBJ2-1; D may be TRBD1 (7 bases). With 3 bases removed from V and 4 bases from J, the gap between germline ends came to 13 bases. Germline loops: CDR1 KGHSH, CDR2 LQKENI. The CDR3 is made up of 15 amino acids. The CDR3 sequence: CASSPGQEGYNEQFF. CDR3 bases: TGTGCCAGCTCACCTGGACAGGAGGGGTACAATGAGCAGTTCTTC.

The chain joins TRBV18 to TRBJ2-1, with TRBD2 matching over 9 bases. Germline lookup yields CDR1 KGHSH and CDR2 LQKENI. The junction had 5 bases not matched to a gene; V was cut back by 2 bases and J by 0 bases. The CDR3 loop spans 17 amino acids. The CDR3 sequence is CASSPSLSGSSYNEQFF. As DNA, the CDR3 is TGTGCCAGCTCACCATCCCTTAGCGGGAGCTCCTACAATGAGCAGTTCTTC.

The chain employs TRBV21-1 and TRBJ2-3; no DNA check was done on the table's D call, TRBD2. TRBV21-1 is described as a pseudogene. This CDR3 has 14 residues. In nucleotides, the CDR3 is TGTGCCAGCAGCAAAGACGAGGGAACAGATACGCAGTATTTT. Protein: CASSKDEGTDTQYF.

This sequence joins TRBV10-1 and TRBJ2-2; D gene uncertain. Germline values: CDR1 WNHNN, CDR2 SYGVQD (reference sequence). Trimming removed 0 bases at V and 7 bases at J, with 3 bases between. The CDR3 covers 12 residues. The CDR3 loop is CASSESSGELFF. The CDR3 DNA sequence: TGCGCCAGCAGTGAGTCCAGCGGGGAGCTGTTTTTT.

CDR3 protein: CASSFRGQTFSGANVLTF. CDR3 DNA: TGCGCCAGCAGCTTCCGGGGACAGACGTTCTCTGGGGCCAACGTCCTGACTTTC. The V and J genes are TRBV5-1 and TRBJ2-6; TRBD1 matches 7 bases. The CDR3 covers 18 residues. CDR1 SGHRS and CDR2 YFSETQ come from the germline V gene. The trim removed 2 bases at V and 0 bases at J, leaving 8 bases unmatched.

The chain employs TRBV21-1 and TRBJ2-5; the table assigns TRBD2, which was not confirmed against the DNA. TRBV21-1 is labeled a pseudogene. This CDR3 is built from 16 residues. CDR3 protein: CASSKGQREWQETQYF. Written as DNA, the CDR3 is TGTGCCAGCAGCAAAGGGCAGCGGGAGTGGCAAGAGACCCAGTACTTC.

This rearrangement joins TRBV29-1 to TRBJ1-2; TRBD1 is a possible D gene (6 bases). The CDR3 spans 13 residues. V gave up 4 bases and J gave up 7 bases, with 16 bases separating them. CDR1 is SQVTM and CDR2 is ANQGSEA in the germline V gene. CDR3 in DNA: TGCAGCGTTGTGCAGGGGCGAATAGGTGGCTACACCTTC. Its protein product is CSVVQGRIGGYTF.

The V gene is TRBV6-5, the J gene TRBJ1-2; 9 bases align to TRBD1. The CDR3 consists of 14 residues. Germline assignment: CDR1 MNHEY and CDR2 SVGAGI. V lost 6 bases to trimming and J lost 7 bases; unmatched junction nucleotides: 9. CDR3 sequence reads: CASRTGGIRGGYTF. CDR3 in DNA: TGTGCCAGCAGGACAGGGGGTATAAGGGGTGGCTACACCTTC.

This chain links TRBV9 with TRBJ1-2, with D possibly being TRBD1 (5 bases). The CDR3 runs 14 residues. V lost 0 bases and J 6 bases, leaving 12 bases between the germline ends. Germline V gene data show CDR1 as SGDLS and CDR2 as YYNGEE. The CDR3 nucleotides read TGTGCCAGCAGCGTAGGGGGCCCCTCGGATGGCTACACCTTC. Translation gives CASSVGGPSDGYTF.

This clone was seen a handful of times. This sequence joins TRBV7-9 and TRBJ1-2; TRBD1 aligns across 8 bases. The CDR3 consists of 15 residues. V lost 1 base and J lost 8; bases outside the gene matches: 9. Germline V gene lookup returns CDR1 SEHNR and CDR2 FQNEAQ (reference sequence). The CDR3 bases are TGTGCCAGCAGCTTAGTAAGGGACAGGTGGGGCGGCTACACCTTC. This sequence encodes CASSLVRDRWGGYTF.

The CDR3 is CASSSRTGGRNQPQHF. The CDR3 DNA reads TGTGCCAGTAGTTCACGGACAGGGGGACGCAATCAGCCCCAGCATTTT. V usage is TRBV19 and J usage is TRBJ1-5; TRBD1 aligns across 10 bases. The CDR3 covers 16 residues. Losses at the gene ends were 5 bases for V and 2 bases for J; bases not matched to a gene: 6. Germline V gene data show CDR1 as LNHDA and CDR2 as SQIVND (reference sequence).

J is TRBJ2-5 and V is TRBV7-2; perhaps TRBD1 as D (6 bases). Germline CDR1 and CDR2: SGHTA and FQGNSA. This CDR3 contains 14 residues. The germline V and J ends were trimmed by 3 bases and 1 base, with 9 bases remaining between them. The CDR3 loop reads CASSFWGPQETQYF. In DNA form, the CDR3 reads TGTGCCAGCAGCTTTTGGGGGCCCCAAGAGACCCAGTACTTC.

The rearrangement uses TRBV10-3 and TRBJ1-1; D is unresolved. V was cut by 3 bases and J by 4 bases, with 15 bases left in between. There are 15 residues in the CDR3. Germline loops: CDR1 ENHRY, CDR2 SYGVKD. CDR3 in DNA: TGTGCCATCAGTGAACGAGGTTTGCTCGGCACTGAAGCTTTCTTT. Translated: CAISERGLLGTEAFF.

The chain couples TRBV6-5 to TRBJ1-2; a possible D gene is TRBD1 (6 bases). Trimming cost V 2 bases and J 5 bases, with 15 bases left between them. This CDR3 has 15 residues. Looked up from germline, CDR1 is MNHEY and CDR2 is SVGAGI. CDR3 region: CASSYGTSPQYGYTF. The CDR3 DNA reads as TGTGCCAGCAGTTACGGGACAAGCCCGCAGTATGGCTACACCTTC.

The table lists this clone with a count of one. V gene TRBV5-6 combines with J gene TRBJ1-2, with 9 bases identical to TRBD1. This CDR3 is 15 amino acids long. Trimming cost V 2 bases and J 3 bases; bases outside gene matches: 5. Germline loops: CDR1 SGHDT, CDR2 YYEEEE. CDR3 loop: CASSLYRGLHYGYTF. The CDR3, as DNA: TGTGCCAGCAGCTTATACAGGGGGCTCCACTATGGCTACACCTTC.

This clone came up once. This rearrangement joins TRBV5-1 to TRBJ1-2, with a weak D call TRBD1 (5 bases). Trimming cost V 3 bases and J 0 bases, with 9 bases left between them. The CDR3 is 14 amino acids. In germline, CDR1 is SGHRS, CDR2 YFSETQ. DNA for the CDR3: TGCGCCAGCAGCTCCTCGACAGCTAACTATGGCTACACCTTC. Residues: CASSSSTANYGYTF. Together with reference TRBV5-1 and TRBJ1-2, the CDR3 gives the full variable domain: KAGVTQTPRYLIKTRGQQVTLSCSPISGHRSVSWYQQTPGQGLQFLFEYFSETQRNKGNFPGRFSGRQFSNSRSEMNVSTLELGDSALYLCASSSSTANYGYTFGSGTRLTVV.

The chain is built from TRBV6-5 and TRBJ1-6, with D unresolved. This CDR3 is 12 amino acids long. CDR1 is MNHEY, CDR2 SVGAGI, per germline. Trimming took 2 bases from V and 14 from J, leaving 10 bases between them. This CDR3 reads CASSYNAGSLHF. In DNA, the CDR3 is TGTGCCAGCAGTTACAATGCCGGGTCCCTCCACTTT.

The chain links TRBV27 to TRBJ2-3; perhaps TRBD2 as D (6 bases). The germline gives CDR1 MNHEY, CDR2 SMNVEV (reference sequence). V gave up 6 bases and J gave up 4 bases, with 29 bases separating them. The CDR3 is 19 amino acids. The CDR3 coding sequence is TGTGCCAGCAGACCTGGATGGGGCGGGGAGTCTTCCGGGGCAGATACGCAGTATTTT. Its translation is CASRPGWGGESSGADTQYF.

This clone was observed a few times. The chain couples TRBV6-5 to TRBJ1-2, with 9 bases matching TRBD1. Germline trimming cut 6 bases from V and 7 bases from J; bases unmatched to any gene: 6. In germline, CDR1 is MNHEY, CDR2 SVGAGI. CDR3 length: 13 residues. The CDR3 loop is CASRRGTGTGYTF. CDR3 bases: TGTGCCAGCAGACGTGGGACAGGGACTGGCTACACCTTC.

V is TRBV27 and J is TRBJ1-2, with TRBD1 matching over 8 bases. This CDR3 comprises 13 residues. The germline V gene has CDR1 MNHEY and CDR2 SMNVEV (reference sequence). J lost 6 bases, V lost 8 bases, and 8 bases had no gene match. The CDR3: CASGPGTGNGYTF. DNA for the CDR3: TGTGCCAGCGGGCCCGGGACAGGAAATGGCTACACCTTC.

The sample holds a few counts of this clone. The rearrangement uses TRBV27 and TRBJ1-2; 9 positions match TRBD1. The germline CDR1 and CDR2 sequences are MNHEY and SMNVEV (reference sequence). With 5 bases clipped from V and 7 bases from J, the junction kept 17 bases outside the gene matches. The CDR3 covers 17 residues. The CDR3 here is CASSPLWDRARFPGYTF. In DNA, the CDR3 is TGTGCCAGCAGTCCCCTTTGGGACAGGGCAAGATTCCCTGGCTACACCTTC.